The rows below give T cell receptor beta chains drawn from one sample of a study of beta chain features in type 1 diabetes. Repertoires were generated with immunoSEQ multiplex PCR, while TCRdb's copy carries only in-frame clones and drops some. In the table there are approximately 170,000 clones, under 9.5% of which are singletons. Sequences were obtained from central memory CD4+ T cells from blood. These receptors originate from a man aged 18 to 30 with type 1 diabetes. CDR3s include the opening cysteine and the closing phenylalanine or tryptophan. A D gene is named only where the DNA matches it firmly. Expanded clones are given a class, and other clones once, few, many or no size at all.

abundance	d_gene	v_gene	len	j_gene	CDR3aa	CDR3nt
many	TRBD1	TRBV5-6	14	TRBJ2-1	CASSLGQVYNEQFF	TGTGCCAGCAGCCTGGGACAGGTCTACAATGAGCAGTTCTTC
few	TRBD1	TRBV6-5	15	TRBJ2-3	CASRLTGVGTDTQYF	TGTGCCAGCAGACTTACAGGGGTAGGGACAGATACGCAGTATTTT
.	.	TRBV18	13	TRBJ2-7	CASSPPSSSEQYF	TGTGCCAGCTCACCTCCTTCTAGCTCCGAGCAGTACTTC
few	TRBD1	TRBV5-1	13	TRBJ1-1	CASSPDRVRGAFF	TGCGCCAGCAGCCCTGACAGGGTTCGGGGAGCTTTCTTT
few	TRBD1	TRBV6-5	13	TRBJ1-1	CAISEGTGGIGFF	TGTGCCATCAGTGAGGGTACAGGGGGCATAGGGTTCTTT
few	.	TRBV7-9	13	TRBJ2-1	CASSLRSINEQFF	TGTGCCAGCAGCTTGAGGTCTATCAATGAGCAGTTCTTC
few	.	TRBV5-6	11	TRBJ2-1	CASSLGRDQFF	TGTGCCAGCAGCTTGGGACGGGATCAGTTCTTC
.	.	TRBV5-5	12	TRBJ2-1	CASSFKINEQFF	TGTGCCAGCAGCTTCAAAATCAATGAGCAGTTCTTC
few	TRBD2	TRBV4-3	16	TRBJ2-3	CASSQAGSGGRQAQYF	TGCGCCAGCAGCCAAGCTGGGAGCGGGGGGCGGCAAGCGCAGTATTTT
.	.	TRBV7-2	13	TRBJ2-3	CASSLTGTDTQYF	TGTGCCAGCAGCTTAACAGGCACAGATACGCAGTATTTT
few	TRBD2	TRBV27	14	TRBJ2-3	CASSFRLAVDTQYF	TGTGCCAGCAGTTTCCGACTAGCGGTAGATACGCAGTATTTT
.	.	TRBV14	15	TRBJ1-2	CASSPSFAGRYGYTF	TGTGCCAGCAGCCCCAGTTTTGCAGGGCGCTATGGCTACACCTTC
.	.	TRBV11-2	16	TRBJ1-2	CASSFGPQLANYGYTF	TGTGCCAGCAGCTTTGGCCCACAGCTGGCTAACTATGGCTACACCTTC
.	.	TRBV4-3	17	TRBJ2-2	CASSYSTGGLDTGELFF	TGCGCCAGCAGTTACAGTACGGGGGGCCTCGACACCGGGGAGCTGTTTTTT
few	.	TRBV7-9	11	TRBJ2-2	CASSTTGELFF	TGTGCCAGCAGCACAACGGGGGAGCTGTTTTTT
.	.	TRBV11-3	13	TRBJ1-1	CASSFDSLTEAFF	TGTGCCAGCAGCTTCGACAGCCTCACTGAAGCTTTCTTT
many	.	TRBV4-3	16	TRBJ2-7	CASSQGSSAGFYEQYF	TGCGCCAGCAGCCAAGGGTCGTCGGCAGGATTCTACGAGCAGTACTTC
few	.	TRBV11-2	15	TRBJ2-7	CASSLPPGAEGEQYF	TGTGCCAGCAGCTTACCCCCGGGAGCGGAAGGCGAGCAGTACTTC
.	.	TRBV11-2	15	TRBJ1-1	CASSPLRGQNTEAFF	TGTGCCAGCAGCCCCCTTCGAGGCCAGAACACTGAAGCTTTCTTT
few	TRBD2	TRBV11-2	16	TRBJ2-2	CASSLQPGGANGELFF	TGTGCCAGCAGCCTCCAGCCGGGGGGGGCCAACGGGGAGCTGTTTTTT